The next 14 T cell receptor beta chains were all read from a single sample in a study of brain T cells in children with intractable seizures. Only in-frame clones appear in the TCRdb table, and some are missing; sequencing was by immunoSEQ multiplex PCR. The sample includes some 62,000 clones, roughly 95% of them seen just once. The source was peripheral blood, collected at surgery. The receptors come from a boy less than two years old with focal cortical dysplasia and intractable seizures.

This clone was found once. The CDR3 loop reads CASSIGASGTYEQYF. The CDR3 DNA follows: TGTGCCAGTAGTATCGGAGCCAGCGGGACCTACGAGCAGTACTTC. The chain recombines TRBV19 with TRBJ2-7; 7 positions agree with TRBD2. V was clipped by 3 bases and J by 2 bases; unmatched bases: 7. The CDR3 loop spans 15 amino acids. From germline, CDR1 is LNHDA and CDR2 SQIVND (reference sequence). Full variable domain (missing parts from reference TRBV19 and TRBJ2-7): DGGITQSPKYLFRKEGQNVTLSCEQNLNHDAMYWYRQDPGQGLRLIYYSQIVNDFQKGDIAEGYSVSREKKESFPLTVTSAQKNPTAFYLCASSIGASGTYEQYFGPGTRLTVT.

The chain is built from TRBV29-1 and TRBJ2-3, with D tentatively TRBD1 or TRBD2 (5 bases each). The CDR3 spans 13 residues. Trimming left V 3 bases short and J 2 bases short, with 9 bases between. Germline V gene lookup returns CDR1 SQVTM and CDR2 ANQGSEA. The CDR3 sequence: CSVEGVNTDTQYF. CDR3 coding DNA: TGCAGCGTTGAGGGGGTCAACACAGATACGCAGTATTTT.

V is TRBV5-5 and J is TRBJ1-2; a weak D match, TRBD1 (6 bases). The CDR3 has 15 residues. V was cut by 4 bases and J by 7 bases, with 20 bases left in between. Germline V CDR1 and CDR2: SGHKS, YYEKEE (reference sequence). The DNA for the CDR3 is TGTGCCAGCAGCCTCACAGGGTCCCCCTATTCTGGCTACACCTTC. Amino acid sequence: CASSLTGSPYSGYTF.

The rearrangement links TRBV12-3 or TRBV12-4 to TRBJ2-1, with D tentatively TRBD2 (5 bases). The CDR3 runs to 13 residues. The ends were cut back, 6 bases at V and 9 bases at J, with 15 bases in the middle. The CDR3 sequence: CASSSFTSSEQFF. The CDR3 DNA is TGTGCCAGCAGCTCCTTCACTAGTTCTGAGCAGTTCTTC.

J is TRBJ2-3 and V is TRBV28; 15 bases map to TRBD2. Germline V gene lookup returns CDR1 MDHEN and CDR2 SYDVKM. This CDR3 is 16 amino acids long. V shed 5 bases and J 8 bases; nucleotides not matched to a gene: 8. The CDR3 DNA is TGTGCCAGCAGTAGTTCCGGGACTAGCGGGAGGATTACGCAGTATTTT. Protein sequence: CASSSSGTSGRITQYF.

In this sample, this clone turned up a few times. V and J are TRBV2 and TRBJ1-4, with D perhaps TRBD1 (5 bases). Between the trimmed V and J ends, which lost 5 bases and 4 bases, there was a span of 14 bases. The CDR3 consists of 15 residues. Looked up from germline, CDR1 is SNHLY and CDR2 is FYNNEI. The CDR3 coding sequence is TGTGCCAGCAGTTCTGCCGGGACCGATAATGAAAAACTGTTTTTT. Translating it yields CASSSAGTDNEKLFF.

The chain is built from TRBV4-3 and TRBJ2-7; 7 positions agree with TRBD2. This CDR3 has 17 residues. From germline, CDR1 is LGHNA and CDR2 YSLEER. V dropped 0 bases and J dropped 2; count of bases not matched to a gene: 10. The CDR3 sequence is CASSQDRAGRGAYEQYF. In DNA form, the CDR3 reads TGCGCCAGCAGCCAAGATAGGGCCGGACGGGGGGCCTACGAGCAGTACTTC.

The rearrangement uses TRBV11-3 and TRBJ2-1; 7 nucleotides line up with TRBD2. CDR1 is SGHNT and CDR2 is YENEEA in the germline V gene. This CDR3 comprises 17 residues. After removal of 5 bases from V and 6 bases from J, the junction contained 16 bases not matched to a gene. Written as DNA, the CDR3 is TGTGCCAGCAGCCACCGTTCGGGGGGTGGAGGGCCCAATGAGCAGTTCTTC. Protein product: CASSHRSGGGGPNEQFF. The whole variable domain, filled in from reference TRBV11-3 and TRBJ2-1, reads EAGVVQSPRYKIIEKKQPVAFWCNPISGHNTLYWYLQNLGQGPELLIRYENEEAVDDSQLPKDRFSAERLKGVDSTLKIQPAELGDSAVYLCASSHRSGGGGPNEQFFGPGTRLTVL.

This rearrangement joins TRBV11-2 to TRBJ2-7; D remains ambiguous. Germline V lookup: CDR1 SGHAT, CDR2 FQNNGV. This CDR3 contains 15 residues. Between the trimmed V and J ends, which lost 0 bases and 4 bases, there was a span of 13 bases. The CDR3 here is CASSLEFWTTYEQYF. DNA for the CDR3: TGTGCCAGCAGCTTAGAATTCTGGACCACTTACGAGCAGTACTTC.

The rearrangement joins TRBV9 to TRBJ2-3; D not resolved. V was cut by 0 bases and J by 7 bases, with 6 bases left in between. The germline CDR1 and CDR2 sequences are SGDLS and YYNGEE. The CDR3 is 12 amino acids. CDR3 nucleotide sequence: TGTGCCAGCAGCGTAGAGGCTAATACGCAGTATTTT. Protein: CASSVEANTQYF.

The chain uses TRBV29-1 and TRBJ2-3, with TRBD1 matching over 9 bases. The V and J ends lost 2 bases and 6 bases, in that order; junction bases with no gene match: 3. This CDR3 comprises 13 residues. Germline CDR1 reads SQVTM; CDR2 reads ANQGSEA. The CDR3 DNA reads TGCAGCGTTGAACGGGACAGGGCGGATACGCAGTATTTT. This sequence encodes CSVERDRADTQYF.

This chain uses TRBV5-1 with TRBJ1-4; no reliable D call. The length of the CDR3 is 14 residues. V lost 0 bases, J lost 4 bases, and 7 bases lay in between. In germline, CDR1 is SGHRS, CDR2 YFSETQ. The CDR3 spells CASSLVADNEKLFF. CDR3 sequence (DNA): TGCGCCAGCAGCTTGGTGGCCGATAATGAAAAACTGTTTTTT.

The chain recombines TRBV20-1 with TRBJ2-1; D gene ambiguous. In germline, CDR1 is DFQATT, CDR2 SNEGSKA (reference sequence). The CDR3 totals 10 residues. Trimming left V 5 bases short and J 6 bases short, with 5 bases between. CDR3 residues: CSARTNEQFF. The DNA for the CDR3 is TGCAGTGCTCGAACCAATGAGCAGTTCTTC.

The chain employs TRBV27 and TRBJ2-7; unclear D gene. The CDR3 is 14 amino acids. CDR1 and CDR2 from the germline V gene are MNHEY and SMNVEV (reference sequence). Trimming took 7 bases from V and 2 from J, leaving 15 bases between them. Here the CDR3 DNA reads TGTGCCAGCACCCCTAGAGAGTTTCCCTACGAGCAGTACTTC. This gives the protein CASTPREFPYEQYF.